The rows below give T cell receptor beta chains drawn from one sample of a study of read filtering for tumor transcriptome and immune sequencing. TCRdb processed the reads anew with MiXCR; each CDR3 protein has one entry. This sample has 85,000 to 100,000 distinct CDR3 sequences, with about 22% found just once. Input material: a population of CD138-negative cells sorted from bone marrow. The receptors stem from a donor aged 40 or over with multiple myeloma. Each CDR3 is given without its conserved first and last residue. Size is stated for part of the rows, as once, few or many counts, or as a class when the clone is expanded.

j_call clone_size v_call cdr3_aa
TRBJ1-1 . TRBV5-1 ASRPTTGGTEAF
TRBJ1-1 . TRBV9 ASTREGRAF
TRBJ1-2 many TRBV6-6 ASSYLQNYGYT
TRBJ2-5 . TRBV28 ASSLGTGARAQY
TRBJ2-3 . TRBV2 ASSVPGSSGDTQY
TRBJ2-6 many TRBV6-2/TRBV6-3 ASSKGQGALSGANVLT
TRBJ2-7 many TRBV11-2 ASSPPAGPYEQY
TRBJ2-5 . TRBV3-1 ASSSLGLAGEETQY
TRBJ1-1 many TRBV6-5 ASRPGGTAGNTEAF
TRBJ2-2 many TRBV7-9 ASSLSPGQADTGELF
TRBJ2-7 . TRBV28 ASSSPSRGYYEQY
TRBJ2-7 many TRBV4-1 ASSQGGGWAEQY
TRBJ2-3 many TRBV7-3 ASSLLPAETDTQY
TRBJ2-3 many TRBV7-9 ASSFIQEA
TRBJ2-3 many TRBV29-1 SVVGGTGRLSDTQY
TRBJ1-1 many TRBV28 ASSLMNTEAF
TRBJ1-1 many TRBV30 AWGIAIEAF
TRBJ1-1 many TRBV25-1 ASSAPGLRTEAF
TRBJ1-1 many TRBV6-4 ASRLDRTNTEAF
TRBJ2-7 few TRBV7-2 ASSLGGALYEQY
TRBJ2-1 many TRBV20-1 SASPLTSGANNEQF
TRBJ1-2 . TRBV7-9 ASSSVRDRVDYGYT
TRBJ2-5 . TRBV5-1 ASSLRQPQETQY
TRBJ2-7 . TRBV5-1 ASSLTLGEQY
TRBJ2-3 . TRBV14 ASSQLLHVSTDTQY